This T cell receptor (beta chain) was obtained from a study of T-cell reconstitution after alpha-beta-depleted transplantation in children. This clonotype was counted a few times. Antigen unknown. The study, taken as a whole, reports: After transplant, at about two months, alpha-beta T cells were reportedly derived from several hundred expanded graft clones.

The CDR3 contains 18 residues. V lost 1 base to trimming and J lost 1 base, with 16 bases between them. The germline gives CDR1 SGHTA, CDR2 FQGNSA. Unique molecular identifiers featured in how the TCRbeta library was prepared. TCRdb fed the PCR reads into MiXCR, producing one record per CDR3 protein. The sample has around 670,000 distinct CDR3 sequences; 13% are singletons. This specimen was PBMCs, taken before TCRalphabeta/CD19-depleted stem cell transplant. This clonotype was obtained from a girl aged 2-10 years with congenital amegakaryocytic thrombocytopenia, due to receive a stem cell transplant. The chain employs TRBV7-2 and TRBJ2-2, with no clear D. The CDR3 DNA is TGTGCCAGCAGCTTAGGGCTACGCCAGCCTGTGAACACCGGGGAGCTGTTTTTT. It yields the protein CASSLGLRQPVNTGELFF. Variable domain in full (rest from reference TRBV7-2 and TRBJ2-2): GAGVSQSPSNKVTEKGKDVELRCDPISGHTALYWYRQSLGQGLEFLIYFQGNSAPDKSGLPSDRFSAERTGGSVSTLTIQRTQQEDSAVYLCASSLGLRQPVNTGELFFGEGSRLTVL.